This TCR beta chain was retrieved from a study of T cell responses to AZD1222 COVID-19 vaccine. Overall study results and limits: Sampled repertoires all dated from after the peak T cell response. In a largely white British group with more females than males, clonal diversity was possibly underestimated. Seropositive status at baseline applied to only 6 or 7 AZD1222 recipients.

Here immunoSEQ multiplex PCR was the method, and the copy in TCRdb shows in-frame clones only, minus some. The sample includes about 94,000 clones, 90% seen only once; the top ten take about 8%. On this clone itself: Its antigen is still unknown.

CDR1 LNHDA and CDR2 SQIVND come from the germline V gene (reference sequence). The V gene lost 3 bases and the J gene lost 4 bases, with 12 bases spanning the gap. This CDR3 is built from 14 residues. The sequencing used peripheral blood, collected on day 0 of AZD1222 vaccination. This sequence was found in an adult in good health. V gene TRBV19 combines with J gene TRBJ1-1; a possible D gene is TRBD1 (5 bases). The DNA for the CDR3 is TGTGCCAGTAGTATTCGCGGGGGTAGCACTGAAGCTTTCTTT. This encodes CASSIRGGSTEAFF.